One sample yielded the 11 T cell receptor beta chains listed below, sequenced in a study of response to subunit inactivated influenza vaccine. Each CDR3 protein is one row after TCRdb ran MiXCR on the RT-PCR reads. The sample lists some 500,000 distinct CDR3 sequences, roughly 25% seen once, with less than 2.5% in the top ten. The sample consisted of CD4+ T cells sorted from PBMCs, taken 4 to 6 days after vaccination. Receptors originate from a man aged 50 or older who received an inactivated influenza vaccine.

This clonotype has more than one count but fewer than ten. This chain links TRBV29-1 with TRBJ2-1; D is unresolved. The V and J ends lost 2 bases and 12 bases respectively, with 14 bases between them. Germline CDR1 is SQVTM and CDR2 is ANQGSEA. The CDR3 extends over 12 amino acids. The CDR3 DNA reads TGCAGCGTTGAACCCAGGCCCCGAGGGCAGTTCTTC. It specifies CSVEPRPRGQFF.

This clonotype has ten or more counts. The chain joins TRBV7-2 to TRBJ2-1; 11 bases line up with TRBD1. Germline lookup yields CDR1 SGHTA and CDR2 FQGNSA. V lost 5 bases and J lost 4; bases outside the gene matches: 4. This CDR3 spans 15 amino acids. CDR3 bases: TGTGCCAGCAGCATAGGGGACAGGGGGTACAATGAGCAGTTCTTC. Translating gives CASSIGDRGYNEQFF.

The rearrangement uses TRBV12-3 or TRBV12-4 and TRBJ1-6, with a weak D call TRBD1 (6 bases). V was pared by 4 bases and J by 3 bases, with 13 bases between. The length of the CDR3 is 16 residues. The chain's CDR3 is CASSSRTVNYNSPLHF. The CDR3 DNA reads TGTGCCAGCAGTTCCCGGACAGTGAACTATAATTCACCCCTCCACTTT.

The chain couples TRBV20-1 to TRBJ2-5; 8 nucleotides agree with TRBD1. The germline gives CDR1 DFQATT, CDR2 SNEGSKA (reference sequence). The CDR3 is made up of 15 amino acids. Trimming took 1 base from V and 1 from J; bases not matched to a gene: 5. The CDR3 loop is CSARVFGQGQETQYF. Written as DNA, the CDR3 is TGCAGTGCTAGAGTATTCGGACAGGGCCAAGAGACCCAGTACTTC.

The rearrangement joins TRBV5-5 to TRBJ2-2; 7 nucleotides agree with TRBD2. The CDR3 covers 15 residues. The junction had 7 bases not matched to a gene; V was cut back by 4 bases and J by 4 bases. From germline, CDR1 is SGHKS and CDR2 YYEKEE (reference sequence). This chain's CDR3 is CASSRRLAGTGELFF. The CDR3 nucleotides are TGTGCCAGCAGCCGACGGTTAGCGGGCACCGGGGAGCTGTTTTTT.

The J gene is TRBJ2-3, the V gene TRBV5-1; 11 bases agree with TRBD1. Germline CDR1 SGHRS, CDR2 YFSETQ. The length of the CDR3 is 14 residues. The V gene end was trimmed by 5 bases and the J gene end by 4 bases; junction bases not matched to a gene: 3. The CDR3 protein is CASRGQGASDTQYF. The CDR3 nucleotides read TGCGCCAGCAGAGGACAGGGGGCATCAGATACGCAGTATTTT.

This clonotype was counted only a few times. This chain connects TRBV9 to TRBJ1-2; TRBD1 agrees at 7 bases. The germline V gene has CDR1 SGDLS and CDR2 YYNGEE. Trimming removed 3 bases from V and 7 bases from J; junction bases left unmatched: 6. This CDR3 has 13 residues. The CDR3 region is CASSAEGAPGYTF. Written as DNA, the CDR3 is TGTGCCAGCAGCGCGGAGGGGGCGCCTGGCTACACCTTC.

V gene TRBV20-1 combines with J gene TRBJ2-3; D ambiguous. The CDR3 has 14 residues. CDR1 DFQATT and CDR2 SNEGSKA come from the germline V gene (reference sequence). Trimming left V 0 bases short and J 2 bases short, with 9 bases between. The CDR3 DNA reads TGCAGTGCTAGAGATTTCGCAGCCACAGATACGCAGTATTTT. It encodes CSARDFAATDTQYF.

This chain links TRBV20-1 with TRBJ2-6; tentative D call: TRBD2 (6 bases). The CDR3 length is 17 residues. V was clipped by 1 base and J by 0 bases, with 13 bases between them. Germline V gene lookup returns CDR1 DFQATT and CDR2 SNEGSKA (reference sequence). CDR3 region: CSARALAGDSGANVLTF. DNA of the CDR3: TGCAGTGCTAGAGCACTAGCTGGCGACTCTGGGGCCAACGTCCTGACTTTC.

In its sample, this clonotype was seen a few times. Here the CDR3 DNA reads TGTGCCATCCAAGACAACCTCCGGTGGGGCTACACCTTC. Amino acid sequence: CAIQDNLRWGYTF. The chain couples TRBV6-1 to TRBJ1-2; D is unresolved. CDR3 size: 13 residues. Trimming removed 10 bases at V and 8 bases at J, with 20 bases between. Germline CDR1 MNHNS, CDR2 SASEGT.

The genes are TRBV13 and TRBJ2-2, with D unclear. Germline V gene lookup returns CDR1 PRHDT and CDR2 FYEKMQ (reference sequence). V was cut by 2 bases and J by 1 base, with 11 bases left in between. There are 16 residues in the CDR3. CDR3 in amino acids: CASSLFSLQNTGELFF. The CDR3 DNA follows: TGTGCCAGCAGCTTATTTTCCCTTCAGAACACCGGGGAGCTGTTTTTT.